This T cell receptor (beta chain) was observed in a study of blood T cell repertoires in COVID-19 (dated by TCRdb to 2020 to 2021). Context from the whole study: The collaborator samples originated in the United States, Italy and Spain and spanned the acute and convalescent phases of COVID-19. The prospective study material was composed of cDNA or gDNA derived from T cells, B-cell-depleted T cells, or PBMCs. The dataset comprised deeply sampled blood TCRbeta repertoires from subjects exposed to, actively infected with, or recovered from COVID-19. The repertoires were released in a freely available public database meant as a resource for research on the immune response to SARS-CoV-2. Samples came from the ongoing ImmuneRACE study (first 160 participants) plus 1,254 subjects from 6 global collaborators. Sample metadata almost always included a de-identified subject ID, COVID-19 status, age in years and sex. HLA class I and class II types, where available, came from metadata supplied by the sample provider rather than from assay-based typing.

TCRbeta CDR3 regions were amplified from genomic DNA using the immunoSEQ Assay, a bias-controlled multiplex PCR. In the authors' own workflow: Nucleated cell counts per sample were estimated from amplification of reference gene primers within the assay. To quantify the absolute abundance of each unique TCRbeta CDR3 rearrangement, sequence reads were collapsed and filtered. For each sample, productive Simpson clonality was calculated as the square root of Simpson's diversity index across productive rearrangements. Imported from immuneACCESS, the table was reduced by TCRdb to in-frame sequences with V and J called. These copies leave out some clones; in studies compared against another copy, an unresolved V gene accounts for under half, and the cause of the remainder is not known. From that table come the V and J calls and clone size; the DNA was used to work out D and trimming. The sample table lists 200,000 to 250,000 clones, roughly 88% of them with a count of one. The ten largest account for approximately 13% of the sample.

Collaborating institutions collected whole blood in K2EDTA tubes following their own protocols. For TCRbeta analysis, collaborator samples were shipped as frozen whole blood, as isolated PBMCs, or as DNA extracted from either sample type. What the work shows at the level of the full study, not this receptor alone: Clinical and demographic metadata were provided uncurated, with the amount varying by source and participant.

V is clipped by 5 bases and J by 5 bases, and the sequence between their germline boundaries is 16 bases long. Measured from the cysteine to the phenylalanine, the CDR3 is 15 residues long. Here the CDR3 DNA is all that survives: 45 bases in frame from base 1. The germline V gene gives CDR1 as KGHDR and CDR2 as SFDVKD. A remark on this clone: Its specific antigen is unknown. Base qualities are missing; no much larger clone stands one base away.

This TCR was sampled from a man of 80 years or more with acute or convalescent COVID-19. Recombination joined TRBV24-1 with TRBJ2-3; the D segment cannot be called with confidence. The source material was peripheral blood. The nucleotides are TGTGCCACCAGTGCCCATTGGCCCCTTGGAGATACGCAGTATTTT. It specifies CATSAHWPLGDTQYF.